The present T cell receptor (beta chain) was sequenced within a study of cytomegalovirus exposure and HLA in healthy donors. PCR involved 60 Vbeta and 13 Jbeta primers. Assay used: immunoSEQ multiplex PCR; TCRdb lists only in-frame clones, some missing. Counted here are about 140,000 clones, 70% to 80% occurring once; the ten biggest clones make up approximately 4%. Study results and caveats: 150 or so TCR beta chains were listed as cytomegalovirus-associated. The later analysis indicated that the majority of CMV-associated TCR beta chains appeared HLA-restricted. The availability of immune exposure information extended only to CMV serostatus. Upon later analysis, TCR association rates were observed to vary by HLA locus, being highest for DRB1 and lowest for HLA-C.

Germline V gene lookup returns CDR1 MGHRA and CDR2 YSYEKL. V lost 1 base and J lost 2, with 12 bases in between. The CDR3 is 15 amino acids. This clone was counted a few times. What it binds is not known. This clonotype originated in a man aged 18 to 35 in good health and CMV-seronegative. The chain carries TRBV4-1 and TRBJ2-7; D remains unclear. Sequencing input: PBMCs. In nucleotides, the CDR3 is TGCGCCAGCAGCCAAGGGCCAAGTGAAGCCTACGAGCAGTACTTC. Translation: CASSQGPSEAYEQYF.